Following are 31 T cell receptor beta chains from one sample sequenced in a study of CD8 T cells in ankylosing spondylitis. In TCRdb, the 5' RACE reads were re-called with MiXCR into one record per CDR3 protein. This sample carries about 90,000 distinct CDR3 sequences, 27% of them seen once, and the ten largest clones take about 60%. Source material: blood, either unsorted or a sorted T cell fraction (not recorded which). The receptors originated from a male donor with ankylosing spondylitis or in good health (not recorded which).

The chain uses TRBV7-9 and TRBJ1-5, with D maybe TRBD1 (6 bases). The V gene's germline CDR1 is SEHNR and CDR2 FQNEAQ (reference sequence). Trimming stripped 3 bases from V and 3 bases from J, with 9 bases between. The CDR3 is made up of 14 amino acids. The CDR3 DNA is TGTGCCAGCAGCTTGGGGGGCGTCAATCAGCCCCAGCATTTT. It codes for CASSLGGVNQPQHF.

The CDR3 reads CASSVRLAAPYEQYF. CDR3 nucleotide sequence: TGCGCCAGCAGCGTCCGACTAGCCGCCCCCTACGAGCAGTACTTC. V usage is TRBV5-1 and J usage is TRBJ2-7, with 7 bases that match TRBD2. The CDR3 covers 15 residues. Germline V lookup: CDR1 SGHRS, CDR2 YFSETQ. V lost 4 bases to trimming and J lost 2 bases; unmatched junction nucleotides: 9. The full variable domain, its missing parts supplied by reference TRBV5-1 and TRBJ2-7, is KAGVTQTPRYLIKTRGQQVTLSCSPISGHRSVSWYQQTPGQGLQFLFEYFSETQRNKGNFPGRFSGRQFSNSRSEMNVSTLELGDSALYLCASSVRLAAPYEQYFGPGTRLTVT.

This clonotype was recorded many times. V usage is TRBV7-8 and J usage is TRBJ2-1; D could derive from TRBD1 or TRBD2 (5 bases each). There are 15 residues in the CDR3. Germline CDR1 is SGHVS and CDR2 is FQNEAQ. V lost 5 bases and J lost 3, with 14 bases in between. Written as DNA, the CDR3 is TGTGCCAGCAGCCTGGGACCGGGCAGCTACAATGAGCAGTTCTTC. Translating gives CASSLGPGSYNEQFF.

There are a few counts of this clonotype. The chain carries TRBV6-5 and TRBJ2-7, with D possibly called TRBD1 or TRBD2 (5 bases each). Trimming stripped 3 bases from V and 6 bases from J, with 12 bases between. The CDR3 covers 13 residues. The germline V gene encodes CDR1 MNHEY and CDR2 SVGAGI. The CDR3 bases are TGTGCCAGCAGTTATTCCCCAGGGACCGAGCAGTACGTC. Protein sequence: CASSYSPGTEQYV.

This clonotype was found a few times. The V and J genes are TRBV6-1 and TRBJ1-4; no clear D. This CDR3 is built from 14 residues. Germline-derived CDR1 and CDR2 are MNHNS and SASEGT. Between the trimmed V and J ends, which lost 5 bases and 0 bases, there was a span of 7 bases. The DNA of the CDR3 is TGTGCCAGCAGTCCGACGGCAACTAATGAAAAACTGTTTTTT. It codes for CASSPTATNEKLFF.

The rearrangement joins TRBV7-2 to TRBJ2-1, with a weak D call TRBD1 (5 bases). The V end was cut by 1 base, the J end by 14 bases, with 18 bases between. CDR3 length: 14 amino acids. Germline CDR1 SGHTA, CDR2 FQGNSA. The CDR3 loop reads CASSLGGRSILEFF. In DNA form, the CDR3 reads TGTGCCAGCAGCTTAGGGGGCAGAAGTATTTTGGAGTTCTTC.

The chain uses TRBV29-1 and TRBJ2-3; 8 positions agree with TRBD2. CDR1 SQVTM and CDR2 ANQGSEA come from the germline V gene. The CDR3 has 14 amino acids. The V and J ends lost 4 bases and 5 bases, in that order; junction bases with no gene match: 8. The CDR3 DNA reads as TGCAGCGTTGCGGGAGGGGTGGAGCGAGATACGCAGTATTTT. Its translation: CSVAGGVERDTQYF.

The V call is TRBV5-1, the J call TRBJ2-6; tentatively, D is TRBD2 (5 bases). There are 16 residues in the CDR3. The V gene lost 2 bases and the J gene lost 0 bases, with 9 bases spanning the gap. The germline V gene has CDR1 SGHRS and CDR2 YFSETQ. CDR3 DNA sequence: TGCGCCAGCAGCTTAGATGGAGGCTCTGGGGCCAACGTCCTGACTTTC. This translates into CASSLDGGSGANVLTF.

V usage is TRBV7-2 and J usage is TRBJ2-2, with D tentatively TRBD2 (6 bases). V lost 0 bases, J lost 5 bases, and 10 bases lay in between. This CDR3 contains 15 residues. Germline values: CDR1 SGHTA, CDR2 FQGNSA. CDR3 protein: CASSLAGLVTGELFF. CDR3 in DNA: TGTGCCAGCAGCTTAGCGGGACTGGTAACCGGGGAGCTGTTTTTT.

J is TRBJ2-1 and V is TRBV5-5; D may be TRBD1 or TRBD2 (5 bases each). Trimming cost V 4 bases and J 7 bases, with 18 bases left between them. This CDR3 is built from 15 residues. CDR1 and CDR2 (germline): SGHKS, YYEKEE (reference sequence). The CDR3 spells CASSASFRDANEQFF. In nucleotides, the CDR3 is TGTGCCAGCAGCGCGAGCTTTCGGGACGCAAATGAGCAGTTCTTC.

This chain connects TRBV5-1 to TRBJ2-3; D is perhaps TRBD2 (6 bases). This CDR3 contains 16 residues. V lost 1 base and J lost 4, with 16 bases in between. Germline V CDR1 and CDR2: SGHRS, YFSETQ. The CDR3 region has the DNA TGCGCCAGCAGCTTGCGACCCCATCCGGGGGCAGATACGCAGTATTTT. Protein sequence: CASSLRPHPGADTQYF. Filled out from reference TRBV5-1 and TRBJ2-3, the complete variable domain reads KAGVTQTPRYLIKTRGQQVTLSCSPISGHRSVSWYQQTPGQGLQFLFEYFSETQRNKGNFPGRFSGRQFSNSRSEMNVSTLELGDSALYLCASSLRPHPGADTQYFGPGTRLTVL.

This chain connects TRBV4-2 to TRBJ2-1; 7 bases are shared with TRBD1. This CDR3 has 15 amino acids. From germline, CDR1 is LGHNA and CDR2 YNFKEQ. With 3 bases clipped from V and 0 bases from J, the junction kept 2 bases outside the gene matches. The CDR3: CASSQDRSSYNEQFF. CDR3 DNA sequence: TGTGCCAGCAGCCAGGACAGGAGCTCCTACAATGAGCAGTTCTTC.

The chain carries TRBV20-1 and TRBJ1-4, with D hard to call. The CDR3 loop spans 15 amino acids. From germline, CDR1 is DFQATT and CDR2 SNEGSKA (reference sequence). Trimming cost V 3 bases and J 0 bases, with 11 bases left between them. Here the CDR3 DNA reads TGCAGTGCTAGGTTGGCCATCGCAACTAATGAAAAACTGTTTTTT. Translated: CSARLAIATNEKLFF.

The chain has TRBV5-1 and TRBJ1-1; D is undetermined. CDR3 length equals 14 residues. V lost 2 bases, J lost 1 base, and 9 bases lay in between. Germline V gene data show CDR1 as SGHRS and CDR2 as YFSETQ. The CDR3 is CASSFNTKNTEAFF. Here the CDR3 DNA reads TGCGCCAGCAGCTTTAATACGAAGAACACTGAAGCTTTCTTT.

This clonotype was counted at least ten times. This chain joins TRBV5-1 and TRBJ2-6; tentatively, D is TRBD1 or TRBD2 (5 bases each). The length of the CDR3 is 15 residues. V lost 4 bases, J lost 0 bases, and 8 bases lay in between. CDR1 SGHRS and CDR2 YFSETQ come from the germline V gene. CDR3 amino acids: CASSEGTSGANVLTF. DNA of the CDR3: TGCGCCAGCAGCGAGGGGACCTCTGGGGCCAACGTCCTGACTTTC.

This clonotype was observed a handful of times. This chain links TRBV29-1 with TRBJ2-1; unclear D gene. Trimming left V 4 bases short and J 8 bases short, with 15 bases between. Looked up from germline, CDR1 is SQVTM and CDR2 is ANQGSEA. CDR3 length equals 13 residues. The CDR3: CSVVFAIFHEQFF. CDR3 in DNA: TGCAGCGTTGTTTTCGCGATTTTCCATGAGCAGTTCTTC.

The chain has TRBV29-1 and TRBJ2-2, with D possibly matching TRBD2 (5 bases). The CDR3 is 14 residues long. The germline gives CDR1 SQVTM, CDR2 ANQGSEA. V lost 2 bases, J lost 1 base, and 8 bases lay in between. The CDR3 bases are TGCAGCGTTGAACCCAGCGGGAACACCGGGGAGCTGTTTTTT. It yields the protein CSVEPSGNTGELFF.

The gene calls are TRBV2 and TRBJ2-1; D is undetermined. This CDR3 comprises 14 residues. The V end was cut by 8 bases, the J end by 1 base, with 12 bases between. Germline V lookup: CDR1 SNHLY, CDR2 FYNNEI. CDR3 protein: CASLVEKSYNEQFF. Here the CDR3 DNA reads TGTGCCAGCTTAGTAGAAAAGTCCTACAATGAGCAGTTCTTC.

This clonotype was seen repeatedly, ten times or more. CDR3: CSVAEGSNEKLFF. Written as DNA, the CDR3 is TGCAGCGTTGCGGAAGGGAGTAATGAAAAACTGTTTTTT. This chain connects TRBV29-1 to TRBJ1-4; no definite D call. From germline, CDR1 is SQVTM and CDR2 ANQGSEA. The germline V and J ends were trimmed by 4 bases and 4 bases, with 10 bases remaining between them. The CDR3 runs to 13 residues.

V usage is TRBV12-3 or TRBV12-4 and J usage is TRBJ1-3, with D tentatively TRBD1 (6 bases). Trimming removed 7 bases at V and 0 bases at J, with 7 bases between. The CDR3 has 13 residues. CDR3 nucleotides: TGTGCCAGCAACAGGGTCTCTGGAAACACCATATATTTT. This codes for CASNRVSGNTIYF.

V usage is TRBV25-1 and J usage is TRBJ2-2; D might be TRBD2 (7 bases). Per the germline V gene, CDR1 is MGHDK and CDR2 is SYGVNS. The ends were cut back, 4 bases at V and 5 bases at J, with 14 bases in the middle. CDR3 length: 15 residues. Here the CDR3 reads CASSGGGQKTGELFF. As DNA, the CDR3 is TGTGCCAGCAGTGGGGGGGGCCAAAAAACCGGGGAGCTGTTTTTT.

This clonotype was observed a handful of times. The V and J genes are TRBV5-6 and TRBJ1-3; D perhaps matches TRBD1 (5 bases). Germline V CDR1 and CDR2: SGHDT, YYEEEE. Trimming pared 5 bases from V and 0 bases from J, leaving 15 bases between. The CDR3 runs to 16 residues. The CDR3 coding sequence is TGTGCCAGCAGTCCGGCCGCAGGGTTCTCTGGAAACACCATATATTTT. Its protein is CASSPAAGFSGNTIYF.

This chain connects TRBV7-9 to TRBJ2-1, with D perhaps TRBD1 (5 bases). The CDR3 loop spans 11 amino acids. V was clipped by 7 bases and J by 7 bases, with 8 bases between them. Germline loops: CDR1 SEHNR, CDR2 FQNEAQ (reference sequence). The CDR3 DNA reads TGTGCCAGCACCGCAGGGAATGAGCAGTTCTTC. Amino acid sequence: CASTAGNEQFF.

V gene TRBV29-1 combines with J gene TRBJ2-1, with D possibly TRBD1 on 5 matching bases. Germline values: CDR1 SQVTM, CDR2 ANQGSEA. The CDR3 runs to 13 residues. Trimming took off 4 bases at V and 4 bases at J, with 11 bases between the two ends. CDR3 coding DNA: TGCAGCGTTGCCAGGGTTGAGTACAATGAGCAGTTCTTC. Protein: CSVARVEYNEQFF.

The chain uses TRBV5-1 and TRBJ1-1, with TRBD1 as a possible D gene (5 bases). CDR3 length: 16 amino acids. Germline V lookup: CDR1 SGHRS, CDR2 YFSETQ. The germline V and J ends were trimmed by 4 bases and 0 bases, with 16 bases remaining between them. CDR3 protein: CASSRGLGGVNTEAFF. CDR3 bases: TGCGCCAGCAGCCGGGGACTCGGGGGAGTGAACACTGAAGCTTTCTTT.

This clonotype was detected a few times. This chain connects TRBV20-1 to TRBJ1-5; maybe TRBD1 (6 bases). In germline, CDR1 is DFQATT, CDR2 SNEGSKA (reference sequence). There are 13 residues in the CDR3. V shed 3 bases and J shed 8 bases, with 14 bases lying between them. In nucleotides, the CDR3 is TGCAGTGCTAGCTTCAGGGGTTTCGAGCCCCAGCATTTT. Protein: CSASFRGFEPQHF.

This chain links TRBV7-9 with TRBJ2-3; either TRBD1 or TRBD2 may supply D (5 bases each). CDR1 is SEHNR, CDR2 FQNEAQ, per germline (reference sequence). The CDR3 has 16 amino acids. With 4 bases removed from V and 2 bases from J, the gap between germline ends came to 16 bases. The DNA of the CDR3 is TGTGCCAGCAGCTCGGGACCCCGGGCCAACACAGATACGCAGTATTTT. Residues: CASSSGPRANTDTQYF.

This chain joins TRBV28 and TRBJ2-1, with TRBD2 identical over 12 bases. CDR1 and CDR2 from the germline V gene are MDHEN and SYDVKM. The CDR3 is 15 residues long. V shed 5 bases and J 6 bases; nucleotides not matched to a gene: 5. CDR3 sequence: CASSIGLAGINEQFF. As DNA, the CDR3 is TGTGCCAGCAGTATAGGACTAGCGGGGATCAATGAGCAGTTCTTC.

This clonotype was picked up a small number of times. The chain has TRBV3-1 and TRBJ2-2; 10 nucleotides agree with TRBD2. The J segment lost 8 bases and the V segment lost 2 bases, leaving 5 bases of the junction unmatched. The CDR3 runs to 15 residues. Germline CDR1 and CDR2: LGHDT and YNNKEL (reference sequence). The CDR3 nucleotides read TGTGCCAGCAGCCAAAGGCTAGCGGGAGCTGGGGAGCTGTTTTTT. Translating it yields CASSQRLAGAGELFF.

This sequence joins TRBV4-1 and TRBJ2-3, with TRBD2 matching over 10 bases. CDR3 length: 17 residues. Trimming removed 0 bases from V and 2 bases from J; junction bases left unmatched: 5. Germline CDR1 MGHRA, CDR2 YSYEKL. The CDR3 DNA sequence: TGCGCCAGCAGCCAAGAGGAACTAGCGGGGACCACAGATACGCAGTATTTT. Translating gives CASSQEELAGTTDTQYF.

The CDR3 is CASSLESVSGNTIYF. In DNA form, the CDR3 reads TGTGCCAGCAGCTTAGAATCTGTCTCTGGAAACACCATATATTTT. The V and J genes are TRBV7-9 and TRBJ1-3; no reliable D call. From germline, CDR1 is SEHNR and CDR2 FQNEAQ (reference sequence). The V and J ends lost 1 base and 0 bases respectively, with 7 bases between them. CDR3 length: 15 residues.